This T cell receptor (beta chain) was sequenced in a study of blood T cell repertoires in COVID-19. About the study: Researchers got acute and convalescent COVID-19 samples from the United States, Italy and Spain. Sources were T cells, B-cell-depleted T cells, or PBMCs; the material itself was cDNA or gDNA.

The V and J ends lost 4 bases and 5 bases, in that order; junction bases with no gene match: 9. CDR3 length equals 16 residues. Germline assignment: CDR1 SGDLS and CDR2 YYNGEE. Original data processing: From reference gene primer amplification, estimates of nucleated cell counts were derived. The repertoire was sequenced with immunoSEQ multiplex PCR; TCRdb's copy has only in-frame clones and lacks some. The V and J calls and clone size are taken from that table; D and trimming were inferred from the DNA. The table has around 300,000 clones, around 90% seen once. The TCR sequence derives from a man between 18 and 29 years old with active or convalescent COVID-19. The sample was peripheral blood. V usage is TRBV9 and J usage is TRBJ2-3, with 11 nucleotides matching TRBD2. The CDR3 DNA follows: TGTGCCAGCAGCCCCAGGGGACTAGCGGAGGTAGATACGCAGTATTTT. Amino acid sequence: CASSPRGLAEVDTQYF.